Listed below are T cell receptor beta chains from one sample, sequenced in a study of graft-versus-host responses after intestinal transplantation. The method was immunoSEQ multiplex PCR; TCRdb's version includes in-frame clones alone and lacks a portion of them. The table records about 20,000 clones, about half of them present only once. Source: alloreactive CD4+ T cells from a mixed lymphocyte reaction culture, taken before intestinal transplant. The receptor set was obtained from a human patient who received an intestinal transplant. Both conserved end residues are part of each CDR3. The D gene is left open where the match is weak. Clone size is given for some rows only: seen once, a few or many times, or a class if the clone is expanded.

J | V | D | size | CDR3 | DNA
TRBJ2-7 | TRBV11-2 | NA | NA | CASSLSFGQTYEQYF | TGTGCCAGCAGCTTATCGTTCGGACAGACCTACGAGCAGTACTTC
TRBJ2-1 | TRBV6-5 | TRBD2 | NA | CASSYVLAGGQNEQFF | TGTGCCAGCAGTTACGTTCTAGCGGGGGGGCAAAATGAGCAGTTCTTC
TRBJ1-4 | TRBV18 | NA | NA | CASSPSGGWDEKLFF | TGTGCCAGCTCACCATCGGGGGGCTGGGATGAAAAACTGTTTTTT
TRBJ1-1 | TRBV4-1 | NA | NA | CASSLPGAEAFF | TGCGCCAGCAGCCTCCCGGGGGCTGAAGCTTTCTTT
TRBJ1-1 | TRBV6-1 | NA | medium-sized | CASIRDRVGGTEAFF | TGTGCCAGCATCCGGGACCGCGTAGGGGGCACTGAAGCTTTCTTT
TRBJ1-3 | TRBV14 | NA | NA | CASSRYGGSSGNTIYF | TGTGCCAGCAGCCGGTATGGGGGCAGCTCTGGAAACACCATATATTTT
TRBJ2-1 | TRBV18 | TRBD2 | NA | CASSSLAGGSRQFF | TGTGCCAGCTCAAGCCTAGCGGGGGGTTCTAGGCAGTTCTTC
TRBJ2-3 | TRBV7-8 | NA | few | CASSLASRGWADTQYF | TGTGCCAGCAGCTTAGCGTCTCGGGGGTGGGCAGATACGCAGTATTTT
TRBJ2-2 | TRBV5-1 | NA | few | CASSLEPIPNTGELFF | TGCGCCAGCAGCTTGGAACCTATCCCGAACACCGGGGAGCTGTTTTTT
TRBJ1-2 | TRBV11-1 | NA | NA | CASSAVYPRDGYTF | TGTGCCAGCAGCGCGGTTTATCCGAGGGATGGCTACACCTTC
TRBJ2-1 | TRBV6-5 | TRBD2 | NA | CASSYRGLAGNNEQFF | TGTGCCAGCAGTTACCGAGGACTAGCGGGAAACAATGAGCAGTTCTTC
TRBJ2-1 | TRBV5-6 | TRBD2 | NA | CASSLIGLAGANEQFF | TGTGCCAGCAGCCTGATCGGACTAGCGGGGGCGAATGAGCAGTTCTTC
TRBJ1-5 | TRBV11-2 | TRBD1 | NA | CASSLTGLEPQHF | TGTGCCAGCAGCTTGACAGGGCTGGAGCCCCAGCATTTT
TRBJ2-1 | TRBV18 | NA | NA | CASSPQAPSSYNEQFF | TGTGCCAGCTCACCCCAGGCACCAAGCTCCTACAATGAGCAGTTCTTC
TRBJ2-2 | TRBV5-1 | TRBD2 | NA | CASSWSGGVNTGELFF | TGCGCCAGCAGCTGGAGCGGGGGGGTCAACACCGGGGAGCTGTTTTTT
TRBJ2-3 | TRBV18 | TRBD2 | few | CASSPIAGRTDTQYF | TGTGCCAGCTCACCCATAGCGGGGCGCACAGATACGCAGTATTTT
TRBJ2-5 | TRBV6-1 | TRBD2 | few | CAISTSGGAGETQYF | TGTGCCATCTCGACTAGCGGGGGGGCGGGAGAGACCCAGTACTTC
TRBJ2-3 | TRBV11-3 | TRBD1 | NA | CASSFGGTGDSSTDTQYF | TGTGCCAGCAGCTTTGGTGGGACAGGGGACAGTAGCACAGATACGCAGTATTTT
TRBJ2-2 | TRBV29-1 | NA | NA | CSVGRGLNTGELFF | TGCAGCGTTGGTAGGGGCCTGAACACCGGGGAGCTGTTTTTT
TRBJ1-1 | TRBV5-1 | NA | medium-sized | CASSLVAGVNTEAFF | TGCGCCAGCAGCTTGGTGGCGGGGGTGAACACTGAAGCTTTCTTT
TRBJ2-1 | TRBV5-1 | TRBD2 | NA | CASSLVAGDVNEQFF | TGCGCCAGCAGCTTGGTTGCGGGGGATGTGAATGAGCAGTTCTTC
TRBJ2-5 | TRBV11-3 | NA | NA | CASSPGQPYQETQYF | TGTGCCAGCTCACCGGGACAACCGTACCAAGAGACCCAGTACTTC
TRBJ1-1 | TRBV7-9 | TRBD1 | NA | CASSNTGTGATEAFF | TGTGCCAGCAGTAATACCGGGACAGGGGCCACTGAAGCTTTCTTT
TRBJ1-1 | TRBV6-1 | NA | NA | CASSDPGKGGAFF | TGTGCCAGCAGTGATCCCGGGAAGGGCGGCGCTTTCTTT
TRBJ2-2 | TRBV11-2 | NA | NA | CASSLWGGPGGELFF | TGTGCCAGCAGCTTGTGGGGGGGCCCCGGCGGGGAGCTGTTTTTT
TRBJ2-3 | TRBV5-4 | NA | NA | CASSHSPADTQYF | TGTGCCAGCAGCCACAGCCCCGCAGATACGCAGTATTTT
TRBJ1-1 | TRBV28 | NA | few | CAIAGFYTEAFF | TGTGCCATTGCGGGATTTTACACTGAAGCTTTCTTT
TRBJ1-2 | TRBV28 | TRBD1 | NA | CASSEGAGYGYTF | TGTGCCAGCAGTGAGGGGGCAGGTTATGGCTACACCTTC
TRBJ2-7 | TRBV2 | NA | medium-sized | CASTPGGLAQREQYF | TGTGCCAGCACCCCTGGGGGACTGGCCCAACGGGAGCAGTACTTC